The clone carrying this T cell receptor beta chain was seen more than once but under ten times. A junction end diverges from the germline sequence, so it may reflect a read error. MiXCR reprocessed the PCR reads for TCRdb. Of tens of thousands of clones in the sample, 20% to 25% were seen once. Thyroid surgery took place with no prior treatment in any patient. CDR1 ENHRY and CDR2 SYGVKD come from the germline V gene. CDR3 length equals 14 residues. The sample originates from a study of metastatic and nonmetastatic thyroid tumors. Sequenced: adjacent normal tissue. This receptor was taken from a female donor with papillary thyroid cancer or a benign thyroid nodule (not recorded which). Some clones in this sample may be carry-over from other donors' samples. The V gene is TRBV10-3, the J gene TRBJ2-4, with TRBD2 matching over 8 bases. CDR3 coding DNA: TGTGCCGTCAGTGAGTCAGCGGGGGCAGTCATTCAGTACTTC. Translated: CAVSESAGAVIQYF.